This T cell receptor beta chain was identified during a study of cytomegalovirus exposure and HLA in healthy donors. Study observations and caveats: A later analysis linked a missense variant in DCLRE1C to the trimming of TCR beta V and J genes. Altogether, more than 150 TCR beta chains were recorded as cytomegalovirus-associated.

Every donor was a healthy person donating bone marrow. Worth noting for this clone: Its cognate antigen is unknown.

13 Jbeta primers and 60 Vbeta primers were used for the PCR. Clones were sequenced by immunoSEQ multiplex PCR, and TCRdb holds only the in-frame ones, with some missing. Here the sample spans a few hundred thousand clones, 75% being singletons. The TCR sequence derives from a woman in her twenties or thirties in good health and CMV-seronegative. Material for sequencing was PBMCs.

CDR3 sequence reads: CARSRPPLRDKEGTIYF. In DNA form, the CDR3 reads TGTGCCAGAAGCAGACCCCCTCTCCGGGACAAGGAAGGCACCATATATTTT. The chain couples TRBV5-3 to TRBJ1-3, with a tentative D call TRBD1 (6 bases). TRBV5-3 belongs to the ORF category, with a function that is uncertain. The CDR3 runs 17 residues. V dropped 4 bases and J dropped 9 bases, with 26 bases sitting between them.